Below, 20 T cell receptor beta chains from the same sample are listed, as sequenced in a study of spatial heterogeneity in lung cancer (dated by TCRdb to the late 2010s). Library prep was done by 5' RACE. The data were produced on a NextSeq 500. TCRdb trimmed public reads at Q25 via fastp, called clones via MiXCR and kept in-frame beta chains. Every distinct CDR3 protein forms one entry, paired with its most common genes and DNA. This sample holds under 100,000 distinct CDR3 sequences; approximately 8.9% were observed only once. 6.9% of the sample is taken by the ten largest. Read against the paper, the sample's time point label means: sample taken at primary tumor resection. Whole RNA extracted from tumor and nontumor lung tissue, or from cryopreserved PBMC samples, was used for TCR sequencing without cell sorting. The source material was PBMCs, sampled at surgery. All receptors derive from a male donor with early-stage non-small cell lung cancer.

This clonotype showed up many times. CDR3 nucleotides: TGTGCCACCAAGCAACAGGGGGCAGGACCTGAAGCTTTCTTT. It codes for CATKQQGAGPEAFF. The V gene is TRBV10-3, the J gene TRBJ1-1; TRBD1 matches at 9 bases. The CDR3 consists of 14 residues. The junction had 12 bases not matched to a gene; V was cut back by 10 bases and J by 6 bases. CDR1 is ENHRY, CDR2 SYGVKD, per germline.

This clonotype has only a few counts. The chain employs TRBV28 and TRBJ2-4; the D call may be TRBD1 or TRBD2 (5 bases each). The CDR3 has 14 amino acids. V lost 3 bases and J 6 bases, leaving 12 bases between the germline ends. CDR1 is MDHEN and CDR2 is SYDVKM in the germline V gene. The CDR3 coding sequence is TGTGCCAGCAGTTTGGAACGGGGCAGAAACATTCAGTACTTC. Translating gives CASSLERGRNIQYF.

This clonotype was seen many times. The chain links TRBV5-1 to TRBJ1-1; TRBD1 is a possible D gene (6 bases). The germline V gene has CDR1 SGHRS and CDR2 YFSETQ. V lost 4 bases to trimming and J lost 1 base, with 11 bases between them. This CDR3 comprises 14 residues. CDR3 sequence (DNA): TGCGCCAGCAGCCAGGACAGCCAGAACACTGAAGCTTTCTTT. Translation: CASSQDSQNTEAFF.

This clonotype was counted at least ten times. The gene calls are TRBV28 and TRBJ2-7; possible D gene TRBD2, 6 bases. Germline V gene sequence: CDR1 MDHEN, CDR2 SYDVKM. Trimming removed 5 bases from V and 5 bases from J, with 13 bases in between. The CDR3 covers 13 residues. The CDR3 DNA is TGTGCCAGCAGTCCTACACTAGCCAACGAGCAGTACTTC. It codes for CASSPTLANEQYF.

V and J are TRBV20-1 and TRBJ1-4; D unclear. CDR3 length equals 12 residues. CDR1 and CDR2 (germline): DFQATT, SNEGSKA (reference sequence). Trimming took 4 bases from V and 7 from J, leaving 10 bases between them. For the CDR3, the DNA is TGCAGTGCTATGCGTGCGGGTGAAAAACTGTTTTTT. The encoded protein is CSAMRAGEKLFF.

This clonotype was observed a handful of times. The chain employs TRBV2 and TRBJ2-2, with a tentative D call TRBD2 (6 bases). The V gene lost 6 bases and the J gene lost 7 bases, with 21 bases spanning the gap. Germline CDR1 reads SNHLY; CDR2 reads FYNNEI. The CDR3 spans 16 residues. The CDR3 DNA reads as TGTGCCAGCAGGGACATCGGACTAAGGGGAAACGGGGAGCTGTTTTTT. Protein: CASRDIGLRGNGELFF.

This clonotype has at least ten counts. The V call is TRBV12-3 or TRBV12-4, the J call TRBJ2-3, with D perhaps TRBD2 (6 bases). The CDR3 has 14 residues. Trimming pared 10 bases from V and 6 bases from J, leaving 20 bases between. For the CDR3, the DNA is TGTGCCACTACAGCGCTCACTAGCTCCGATACGCAGTATTTT. As protein: CATTALTSSDTQYF.

This clonotype was detected ten times or more. This rearrangement joins TRBV20-1 to TRBJ2-7; tentatively, D is TRBD2 (6 bases). Germline V CDR1 and CDR2: DFQATT, SNEGSKA (reference sequence). CDR3 length: 13 amino acids. V was pared by 4 bases and J by 2 bases, with 12 bases between. CDR3 in DNA: TGCAGTGCTAATAGCGGAGGTACCTACGAGCAGTACTTC. Its protein product is CSANSGGTYEQYF.

In this sample, this clonotype turned up many times. The rearrangement joins TRBV28 to TRBJ2-1, with D perhaps TRBD2 (6 bases). Germline CDR1 reads MDHEN; CDR2 reads SYDVKM. Trimming left V 5 bases short and J 11 bases short, with 16 bases between. The CDR3 is made up of 13 amino acids. Here the CDR3 reads CASSGGISMKQFF. The DNA of the CDR3 is TGTGCCAGCAGTGGGGGGATCTCAATGAAGCAGTTCTTC.

The sample holds a few counts of this clonotype. The chain combines TRBV7-2 with TRBJ2-3, with no clear D. Trimming left V 3 bases short and J 3 bases short, with 4 bases between. The CDR3 has 12 residues. In germline, CDR1 is SGHTA, CDR2 FQGNSA. In DNA form, the CDR3 reads TGTGCCAGCAGCTTGTGGACAGATACGCAGTATTTT. Translation: CASSLWTDTQYF. Filled out from reference TRBV7-2 and TRBJ2-3, the complete variable domain reads GAGVSQSPSNKVTEKGKDVELRCDPISGHTALYWYRQSLGQGLEFLIYFQGNSAPDKSGLPSDRFSAERTGGSVSTLTIQRTQQEDSAVYLCASSLWTDTQYFGPGTRLTVL.

This chain uses TRBV20-1 with TRBJ1-6; 9 nucleotides match TRBD1. The J segment lost 7 bases and the V segment lost 7 bases, leaving 5 bases of the junction unmatched. The CDR3 contains 13 residues. CDR1 and CDR2 from the germline V gene are DFQATT and SNEGSKA (reference sequence). The DNA for the CDR3 is TGCAGTGTCCCGGGACAGGGAAATTCACCCCTCCACTTT. Translating it yields CSVPGQGNSPLHF.

J is TRBJ2-5 and V is TRBV5-4; 14 bases map to TRBD2. This CDR3 region has 16 residues. Germline loops: CDR1 SGHNT, CDR2 YYREEE (reference sequence). V lost 4 bases and J lost 2; bases outside the gene matches: 4. This CDR3 reads CASSIGLAGGQETQYF. CDR3 DNA: TGTGCCAGCAGCATAGGACTAGCGGGGGGACAAGAGACCCAGTACTTC.

This clonotype was picked up many times. The chain employs TRBV6-5 and TRBJ2-5; 8 bases agree with TRBD1. With 2 bases clipped from V and 13 bases from J, the junction kept 9 bases outside the gene matches. The CDR3 is made up of 13 amino acids. From germline, CDR1 is MNHEY and CDR2 SVGAGI. The CDR3 nucleotides are TGTGCCAGCAGTTACCAGCCTACCGGGACAGGGTACTTC. It yields the protein CASSYQPTGTGYF.

This clonotype was seen repeatedly, ten times or more. The rearrangement uses TRBV6-4 and TRBJ2-3, with 10 bases aligning to TRBD2. Germline V gives CDR1 MRHNA, CDR2 SNTAGT. After removal of 6 bases from V and 0 bases from J, the junction contained 3 bases not matched to a gene. CDR3 length equals 15 residues. The CDR3 DNA reads as TGTGCCAGCAGCGTGACTAGCGGGAGCACAGATACGCAGTATTTT. Translation: CASSVTSGSTDTQYF.

The sample holds a few counts of this clonotype. The CDR3 bases are TGCAGTGCCTCACCAGGGGGGGCCTCCTACGAGCAGTACTTC. This codes for CSASPGGASYEQYF. The chain links TRBV20-1 to TRBJ2-7; D possibly uses TRBD1 or TRBD2 (7 bases each). The CDR3 runs 14 residues. V was clipped by 6 bases and J by 0 bases, with 15 bases between them. Germline V gene data show CDR1 as DFQATT and CDR2 as SNEGSKA (reference sequence).

The table lists this clonotype with many counts. V is TRBV3-1 and J is TRBJ2-1; TRBD1 or TRBD2 may be the D gene (7 bases each). V was trimmed by 0 bases and J by 4 bases, leaving 10 bases between them. There are 15 residues in the CDR3. CDR1 is LGHDT, CDR2 YNNKEL, per germline (reference sequence). The CDR3 bases are TGTGCCAGCAGCCAAGACAGGGGGGGTTACAATGAGCAGTTCTTC. Amino acids: CASSQDRGGYNEQFF.

This clonotype showed up just a few times. This chain links TRBV20-1 with TRBJ1-4, with 10 bases that match TRBD1. CDR1 is DFQATT and CDR2 is SNEGSKA in the germline V gene (reference sequence). V trimming: 0 bases; J trimming: 5 bases; junction bases outside the gene matches: 3. This CDR3 has 15 amino acids. CDR3 protein: CSARDRTGGNEKLFF. CDR3 DNA: TGCAGTGCTAGAGATCGGACAGGGGGGAATGAAAAACTGTTTTTT.

This clonotype occurred a few times. The rearrangement uses TRBV5-1 and TRBJ2-1, with 9 bases matching TRBD1. This CDR3 has 16 amino acids. V lost 2 bases and J lost 6; bases outside the gene matches: 9. The germline V gene encodes CDR1 SGHRS and CDR2 YFSETQ. CDR3 sequence (DNA): TGCGCCAGCAGCTTCGGTACAGGGGGCGCAGCCAATGAGCAGTTCTTC. This sequence encodes CASSFGTGGAANEQFF.

This clonotype was picked up many times. The V and J genes are TRBV25-1 and TRBJ1-1; D uncertain. Germline-derived CDR1 and CDR2 are MGHDK and SYGVNS. Trimming took 5 bases from V and 4 from J, leaving 5 bases between them. The CDR3 runs to 11 residues. Here the CDR3 DNA reads TGTGCCAGCAGTCGGGGCACTGAAGCTTTCTTT. The encoded protein is CASSRGTEAFF.

This clonotype was detected many times. V usage is TRBV2 and J usage is TRBJ1-1; the D is unclear. V was shortened by 8 bases and J by 3 bases, with 13 bases between the two germline ends. This CDR3 is 13 amino acids long. CDR1 and CDR2 from the germline V gene are SNHLY and FYNNEI. The CDR3 bases are TGTGCCAGCCGGACCGGACCGTACACTGAAGCTTTCTTT. Amino acids: CASRTGPYTEAFF. The full variable domain, rest sourced from reference TRBV2 and TRBJ1-1, is EPEVTQTPSHQVTQMGQEVILRCVPISNHLYFYWYRQILGQKVEFLVSFYNNEISEKSEIFDDQFSVERPDGSNFTLKIRSTKLEDSAMYFCASRTGPYTEAFFGQGTRLTVV.